This TCR beta chain was sequenced during a study of blood T cells in healthy people across ages. The study's findings and limits: Any conclusive comparison of naive versus antigen-experienced cells was prevented by using unsorted PBMCs.

Every participating donor contributed 7.5 to 10 milliliters of peripheral blood through a draw. Remarks on this clonotype: The antigen remains unidentified.

A sample-barcoded 5' primer and a J-beta primer mix were used in a second PCR of about 6 to 12 cycles. TCRdb analysed the 5' RACE reads with MiXCR anew, one entry per CDR3 protein. The profile shows some 920,000 distinct CDR3 sequences, roughly 50% of them singletons. Sequencing input: blood. The source is a woman in her fifties or sixties in good health.

CDR3 region: CASRLGRELFF. The CDR3 bases are TGTGCCAGCAGATTAGGGCGGGAGCTGTTTTTT. This chain joins TRBV28 and TRBJ2-2, with D unresolved. V was cut by 6 bases and J by 9 bases, with 8 bases left in between. The CDR3 is made up of 11 amino acids. The germline gives CDR1 MDHEN, CDR2 SYDVKM.